These 9 T cell receptor beta chains share one sample of origin, sequenced in a study of cytomegalovirus exposure and HLA in healthy donors. In the PCR, 60 Vbeta and 13 Jbeta primers were used. Method: immunoSEQ multiplex PCR; TCRdb's copy keeps in-frame clones and lacks some. The sample consists of about 100,000 clones, around 75% of them appearing once. Sequences were obtained from PBMCs. The receptors derive from a male donor in good health and CMV-seropositive.

The gene calls are TRBV5-6 and TRBJ2-7, with D possibly TRBD1 on 5 matching bases. CDR1 is SGHDT and CDR2 is YYEEEE in the germline V gene. Trimming took 4 bases from V and 3 from J, leaving 14 bases between them. This CDR3 contains 14 residues. The CDR3 DNA reads as TGTGCCAGCAGCCTTTGGGTACAGGACTACGAGCAGTACTTC. Its translation is CASSLWVQDYEQYF.

The chain carries TRBV7-2 and TRBJ1-3; D not resolved. This CDR3 is built from 15 residues. V dropped 1 base and J dropped 0 bases, with 7 bases sitting between them. Germline CDR1 reads SGHTA; CDR2 reads FQGNSA. This CDR3 reads CASSLGGGSGNTIYF. Here the CDR3 DNA reads TGTGCCAGCAGCTTAGGAGGAGGCTCTGGAAACACCATATATTTT.

This clone was picked up a small number of times. This chain joins TRBV6-1 and TRBJ1-1, with D unclear. Trimming took off 2 bases at V and 3 bases at J, with 4 bases between the two ends. The CDR3 totals 12 residues. Germline V gene lookup returns CDR1 MNHNS and CDR2 SASEGT. The CDR3 reads CASSEPDTEAFF. DNA for the CDR3: TGTGCCAGCAGTGAACCAGACACTGAAGCTTTCTTT.

The chain recombines TRBV7-7 with TRBJ2-3, with no clear D. V lost 1 base, J lost 4 bases, and 12 bases lay in between. Germline CDR1 reads SSHAT; CDR2 reads FNYEAQ (reference sequence). The CDR3 covers 15 residues. The CDR3 DNA reads TGTGCCAGCAGCTTAGGTAGAGGAGCTTCAGATACGCAGTATTTT. It is translated as CASSLGRGASDTQYF.

The chain carries TRBV29-1 and TRBJ2-1; a possible D gene is TRBD1 (5 bases). V lost 8 bases and J lost 4, with 15 bases in between. The CDR3 sequence is 13 residues long. Per the germline V gene, CDR1 is SQVTM and CDR2 is ANQGSEA. The CDR3 protein is CSPRTLEYNEQFF. DNA of the CDR3: TGCAGCCCCCGGACATTGGAGTACAATGAGCAGTTCTTC.

The chain combines TRBV5-1 with TRBJ1-2; a weak D match, TRBD1 (5 bases). Germline V gives CDR1 SGHRS, CDR2 YFSETQ. Trimming left V 1 base short and J 3 bases short, with 7 bases between. The CDR3 sequence is 13 residues long. The CDR3 loop reads CASSLKGDYGYTF. The CDR3 bases are TGCGCCAGCAGCTTGAAAGGGGACTATGGCTACACCTTC.

The CDR3 nucleotides are TGTGCCAGCAGTTTAAGCGGACGGTACTATGGCTACACCTTC. This encodes CASSLSGRYYGYTF. This chain uses TRBV28 with TRBJ1-2; D remains unclear. This CDR3 is built from 14 residues. Germline CDR1 MDHEN, CDR2 SYDVKM. V was shortened by 2 bases and J by 3 bases, with 10 bases between the two germline ends.

This chain links TRBV7-6 with TRBJ2-5; 9 bases fit TRBD2. Germline CDR1 SGHVS, CDR2 FNYEAQ. V shed 2 bases, J shed 5 bases, and the junction held 9 bases outside the gene matches. The CDR3 spans 16 residues. Here the CDR3 DNA reads TGTGCCAGCAGCTTAATCGGTAGCGGGGGTGGGGAGACCCAGTACTTC. Its translation: CASSLIGSGGGETQYF.

This rearrangement joins TRBV27 to TRBJ1-1; a weak D match, TRBD1 (5 bases). V was shortened by 6 bases and J by 1 base, with 15 bases between the two germline ends. Germline loops: CDR1 MNHEY, CDR2 SMNVEV (reference sequence). This CDR3 comprises 15 residues. The CDR3 region has the DNA TGTGCCAGCAGCACGATGCCGGGGGGGAACACTGAAGCTTTCTTT. As protein: CASSTMPGGNTEAFF.